The 25 T cell receptor beta chains below all came from one sample that was sequenced in a study of tumor-infiltrating lymphocytes in primary liver carcinoma. From roughly 0.45 ug total RNA, TCR beta cDNA was generated with a primer in the constant region. ARM-PCR was slightly modified, and three nested multiplex PCR rounds with it gave rise to the TCR beta libraries. With TRBV1-TRBV30 forward primers and a C-beta reverse primer, the first two PCR rounds were run for 9 to 10 cycles each. From the multiplex PCR reads, TCRdb called clonotypes with MiXCR, one entry per CDR3 protein. The sample shows around 120,000 distinct CDR3 sequences, approximately 70% of them seen only once. Total RNA and DNA came together from roughly 20-30 mg of bulk tissue without cell sorting. The sequenced material came from liver tumor tissue from sampling region 1. Noted subset: tumor region T1, superior pole. The receptors shown here come from a woman aged 55-70 years with primary liver carcinoma and hepatitis B virus infection.

Concerning this clonotype itself: Since a much larger clone is just one base distant, this may be a read error. V and J are TRBV7-8 and TRBJ1-1; D is undetermined. Germline V gene sequence: CDR1 SGHVS, CDR2 FQNEAQ. Deletions cut 2 bases from V and 9 bases from J, with 10 bases between. The CDR3 has 12 amino acids. The CDR3 coding sequence is TGTGCCAGCAGCTTATCAAATCGACAAGCTTTCTTT. It codes for CASSLSNRQAFF.

As for this clonotype: The conserved closing phenylalanine or tryptophan is absent in this CDR3, likely reflecting a read error. The chain has TRBV14 and TRBJ2-7; 11 bases are shared with TRBD2. In germline, CDR1 is SGHDN, CDR2 FVKESK. V was pared by 5 bases and J by 9 bases, with 6 bases of the junction left unmatched. This CDR3 is built from 13 residues. The CDR3 loop reads CASSKLAGAGQYL. As DNA, the CDR3 is TGTGCCAGCAGCAAACTAGCGGGAGCAGGGCAGTACCTC.

This clonotype was detected a few times. The chain recombines TRBV29-1 with TRBJ2-1; the D is unclear. This CDR3 region has 12 residues. The V and J ends lost 1 base and 10 bases respectively, with 11 bases between them. Looked up from germline, CDR1 is SQVTM and CDR2 is ANQGSEA. The DNA of the CDR3 is TGCAGCGTTGAAGGGTTGTGGTACGAGCAGTTCTTC. Translation gives CSVEGLWYEQFF.

About this clonotype itself: A read error is likely, as this CDR3 ends without the conserved phenylalanine or tryptophan. Because the CDR3's place on the DNA is in doubt, the DNA is left out and the CDR3 is given as listed by TCRdb. The chain combines TRBV6-5 with TRBJ2-7; the table gives TRBD1 as D, unverified against the DNA. Per the germline V gene, CDR1 is MNHEY and CDR2 is SVGAGI. The CDR3 contains 14 residues when both ends are counted. CDR3 region: CASLPGQGSNEKYL.

As concerns this clonotype: The junction shows a germline mismatch at one end, possibly a read error. CDR3 protein: CAGTSGSRYNEQFF. In DNA, the CDR3 is TGTGCCGGCACTAGCGGGAGTCGGTACAATGAGCAATTCTTC. The chain recombines TRBV6-1 with TRBJ2-1; 11 bases are shared with TRBD2. The CDR3 length is 14 residues. Germline CDR1 is MNHNS and CDR2 is SASEGT.

The rearrangement uses TRBV11-2 and TRBJ2-2; 7 nucleotides match TRBD1. CDR3 length: 14 residues. Germline-derived CDR1 and CDR2 are SGHAT and FQNNGV. CDR3 in amino acids: CVSSPDRVAGELFF. CDR3 DNA: TGTGTTAGCAGCCCCGACAGGGTCGCCGGGGAGCTGTTTTTT.

This sequence joins TRBV4-1 and TRBJ2-7; perhaps TRBD2 as D (6 bases). The CDR3 runs 14 residues. The germline V and J ends were trimmed by 5 bases and 0 bases, with 11 bases remaining between them. The germline gives CDR1 MGHRA, CDR2 YSYEKL. The CDR3 DNA reads TGCGCCAGCAGCATAGCGGAGAGCTCCTACGAGCAGTACTTC. The encoded protein is CASSIAESSYEQYF.

Comment on this clonotype: This may come from a read error, since a much larger clone is one base off. The final CDR3 position lacks the conserved phenylalanine or tryptophan, pointing to a likely read error. The chain recombines TRBV30 with TRBJ1-1; D is uncertain. The CDR3 is 11 amino acids. Germline-derived CDR1 and CDR2 are GTSNPN and SVGIG (reference sequence). V lost 4 bases and J 0 bases, leaving 3 bases between the germline ends. The CDR3 DNA is TGTGCCTGGATCTTGAACACTGAAGCTTTCTTA. Residues: CAWILNTEAFL.

Details on this clonotype: Germline and junction disagree at one end, which may indicate a read error. The genes are TRBV4-1 and TRBJ2-2; D ambiguous. The CDR3 has 17 residues. CDR1 and CDR2 from the germline V gene are MGHRA and YSYEKL. The CDR3 DNA reads as TGCGCCAGCACCCAAGAAGACATGGGATTTCCGACCAGGGAGCTGTTTTTT. It codes for CASTQEDMGFPTRELFF.

In this sample, this clonotype turned up many times. V usage is TRBV7-8 and J usage is TRBJ2-3, with D maybe TRBD1 (6 bases). Trimming cost V 5 bases and J 7 bases, with 16 bases left between them. This CDR3 spans 14 amino acids. Per germline, CDR1 SGHVS and CDR2 FQNEAQ. The CDR3 DNA is TGTGCCAGCAGCACTACTAGGGGGTTAAATACGCAGTATTTT. Residues: CASSTTRGLNTQYF.

The rearrangement uses TRBV2 and TRBJ1-3; 9 bases fit TRBD1. With V trimmed by 6 bases and J by 0 bases, 9 bases remained unmatched. The germline CDR1 and CDR2 sequences are SNHLY and FYNNEI. This CDR3 is 17 amino acids long. The CDR3, as DNA: TGTGCCAGCAGGGGTGGACAGGGGTCTACCTCTGGAAACACCATATATTTT. Translation: CASRGGQGSTSGNTIYF.

To note about this clonotype: With a much larger clone just one base away, this may be a read error. The chain is built from TRBV6-5 and TRBJ2-7, with 8 bases fitting TRBD2. The CDR3 runs 14 residues. Germline values: CDR1 MNHEY, CDR2 SVGAGI. J gave up 0 bases and V 5 bases, and 3 bases lay outside the gene matches. CDR3 nucleotides: TGTGCCAGCAGTCGGGGGGGCTCCTCCTACGAGCAGTACTTC. Its protein product is CASSRGGSSYEQYF.

This clonotype was counted at least ten times. The chain carries TRBV10-2 and TRBJ2-4; tentatively, D is TRBD1 or TRBD2 (5 bases each). The CDR3 has 15 residues. Germline CDR1 WSHSY, CDR2 SAAADI. Between the trimmed V and J ends, which lost 3 bases and 6 bases, there was a span of 15 bases. This CDR3 is CASSDRVGSVNIQYF. The CDR3, as DNA: TGCGCCAGCAGTGACAGGGTTGGTAGCGTAAACATTCAGTACTTC.

As to this clonotype: The junction and the germline gene differ at one end; a read error may be behind it. The V and J genes are TRBV14 and TRBJ2-1, with D perhaps assigned TRBD1 or TRBD2 (6 bases each). Germline V gene sequence: CDR1 SGHDN, CDR2 FVKESK. The CDR3 covers 13 residues. In nucleotides, the CDR3 is TGTGCCAGCAACCGACAACAGGGAGGTGAGCACTTCTTC. Protein sequence: CASNRQQGGEHFF. The full variable domain, its missing parts supplied by reference TRBV14 and TRBJ2-1, is EAGVTQFPSHSVIEKGQTVTLRCDPISGHDNLYWYRRVMGKEIKFLLHFVKESKQDESGMPNNRFLAERTGGTYSTLKVQPAELEDSGVYFCASNRQQGGEHFFGPGTRLTVL.

As regards this clonotype: The junction does not match germline at one end; this may be a read error. The rearrangement links TRBV25-1 to TRBJ1-2, with 7 bases lining up with TRBD1. The length of the CDR3 is 13 residues. Germline V gene sequence: CDR1 MGHDK, CDR2 SYGVNS. The DNA for the CDR3 is TGTGCCAGCAGCGGTAGACAGGGCGGTGGCTGCACCTTC. Residues: CASSGRQGGGCTF.

Remarks on this clonotype: One end of the junction fails to match germline, which may point to a read error. V gene TRBV5-6 combines with J gene TRBJ2-1; D perhaps matches TRBD1 (6 bases). The CDR3 sequence is 16 residues long. Germline V gives CDR1 SGHDT, CDR2 YYEEEE. Written as DNA, the CDR3 is TGTGTCAGCAGCCTAACAGGGATGAGCTCCTACAATGAGCAGTTCTTC. It codes for CVSSLTGMSSYNEQFF.

Details on this clonotype: The germline gene is not matched at one end of the junction; a read error may be the cause. The chain is built from TRBV28 and TRBJ2-1; D gene unclear. The CDR3 extends over 13 amino acids. Germline V lookup: CDR1 MDHEN, CDR2 SYDVKM. DNA for the CDR3: TGCGCCAGCAGTTCCACAGACTACAATGAGCAGTTCTTC. Translating it yields CASSSTDYNEQFF.

The rearrangement uses TRBV14 and TRBJ1-4, with D perhaps TRBD1 (5 bases). Germline V gene lookup returns CDR1 SGHDN and CDR2 FVKESK. The CDR3 is 16 amino acids. Trimming shortened V by 0 bases and J by 2 bases, and 10 bases separated the two germline ends. The CDR3 region is CASSQDRGSTNEKLFF. The DNA for the CDR3 is TGTGCCAGCAGCCAAGACCGGGGGAGCACTAATGAAAAACTGTTTTTT.

A word on this clonotype: The conserved phenylalanine or tryptophan is not found at the CDR3 terminus, so this likely reflects a read error. The chain joins TRBV14 to TRBJ2-7; the match to TRBD2 covers 7 bases. V lost 3 bases and J lost 3; bases outside the gene matches: 14. The CDR3 contains 17 residues. Germline V gene data show CDR1 as SGHDN and CDR2 as FVKESK. The CDR3 sequence: CASSHELGLDVRYEQYS. DNA for the CDR3: TGTGCCAGCAGCCACGAACTAGGACTAGATGTTCGCTACGAGCAGTACTCC.

As regards this clonotype: This likely comes from a read error, as the CDR3 has no conserved phenylalanine or tryptophan at its end. The chain is built from TRBV12-3 or TRBV12-4 and TRBJ2-7, with 9 bases matching TRBD2. CDR3 size: 15 residues. With 6 bases clipped from V and 4 bases from J, the junction kept 10 bases outside the gene matches. CDR3 amino acids: CASSPSSGMWYEQYL. DNA for the CDR3: TGTGCCAGCAGCCCCTCTAGCGGGATGTGGTACGAGCAGTACTTG.

This clonotype was picked up many times. The chain couples TRBV7-8 to TRBJ2-1, with D tentatively TRBD1 (6 bases). This CDR3 has 14 amino acids. V was cut by 0 bases and J by 4 bases, with 7 bases left in between. CDR1 and CDR2 from the germline V gene are SGHVS and FQNEAQ. CDR3 DNA sequence: TGTGCCAGCAGCTTAGCGGACAGTTACAATGAGCAGTTCTTC. Translation: CASSLADSYNEQFF. The full variable domain, rest sourced from reference TRBV7-8 and TRBJ2-1, is GAGVSQSPRYKVAKRGQDVALRCDPISGHVSLFWYQQALGQGPEFLTYFQNEAQLDKSGLPSDRFFAERPEGSVSTLKIQRTQQEDSAVYLCASSLADSYNEQFFGPGTRLTVL.

The V gene is TRBV12-3 or TRBV12-4, the J gene TRBJ2-7; no definite D call. The CDR3 sequence is 14 residues long. V lost 1 base to trimming and J lost 4 bases, with 11 bases between them. CDR3 protein: CASSLEGSGYEQYF. CDR3 DNA sequence: TGTGCCAGCAGTTTAGAGGGCTCGGGTTACGAGCAGTACTTC.

Comment on this clonotype: An end of the junction differs from the germline gene, which may be a read error. The genes are TRBV4-2 and TRBJ2-1; D unclear. The CDR3 has 13 amino acids. Looked up from germline, CDR1 is LGHNA and CDR2 is YNFKEQ. The DNA for the CDR3 is TGTGACAGCAGCCAAGAGCCATTGTATGAGCAGTTCTTC. Encoded protein: CDSSQEPLYEQFF.

Comment on this clonotype: Since a much larger clone is just one base distant, this may be a read error. This chain connects TRBV29-1 to TRBJ2-7; no reliable D call. CDR1 is SQVTM, CDR2 ANQGSEA, per germline. CDR3 length: 13 residues. Trimming stripped 1 base from V and 4 bases from J, with 11 bases between. The CDR3 sequence: CSVEATRRYEQYF. In DNA form, the CDR3 reads TGCAGCGTTGAAGCGACACGGAGATACGAGCAGTACTTC.

Notes on this clonotype: Possible read error: a much larger clone is one base away. This chain links TRBV4-2 with TRBJ2-3; TRBD1 might be the D (5 bases). This CDR3 is 14 amino acids long. Germline V CDR1 and CDR2: LGHNA, YNFKEQ. CDR3 residues: CASSVGRETDMQYF. Written as DNA, the CDR3 is TGTGCCAGCAGTGTCGGTCGCGAGACAGATATGCAGTATTTT.